Following are 26 T cell receptor beta chains from one sample sequenced in a study of T cells after somatic rescue of genetic block. TCRdb's copy holds only in-frame clones and misses some; the assay was immunoSEQ multiplex PCR. The top ten clones hold 2.5% to 3.5% of a sample with 70,000 or so clones, about 92% of them seen once. The material sequenced was peripheral blood mononuclear cells (PBMCs). The receptors originated from a middle-aged man.

This clone was detected only once. The chain joins TRBV28 to TRBJ2-5; no firm D call. The CDR3 length is 11 residues. Germline CDR1 and CDR2: MDHEN and SYDVKM. The V end was cut by 6 bases, the J end by 9 bases, with 11 bases between. CDR3 loop: CASSPAGAQYF. The CDR3 DNA is TGTGCCAGCAGCCCTGCTGGGGCCCAGTACTTC.

The V gene is TRBV2, the J gene TRBJ2-7; no clear D. Germline CDR1 is SNHLY and CDR2 is FYNNEI. The CDR3 loop spans 14 amino acids. V dropped 6 bases and J dropped 2 bases, with 14 bases sitting between them. The CDR3 is CASSLFRNTYEQYF. The CDR3 DNA sequence: TGTGCCAGCAGCCTCTTTAGGAATACCTACGAGCAGTACTTC.

This chain joins TRBV5-1 and TRBJ1-1, with a possible D match to TRBD1 (5 bases). This CDR3 region has 14 residues. V was trimmed by 3 bases and J by 7 bases, leaving 16 bases between them. Germline V CDR1 and CDR2: SGHRS, YFSETQ. The CDR3 loop reads CASSSTGGDREAFF. As DNA, the CDR3 is TGCGCCAGCAGCTCCACGGGGGGGGACCGTGAAGCTTTCTTT. Full variable domain (rest looked up from reference TRBV5-1 and TRBJ1-1): KAGVTQTPRYLIKTRGQQVTLSCSPISGHRSVSWYQQTPGQGLQFLFEYFSETQRNKGNFPGRFSGRQFSNSRSEMNVSTLELGDSALYLCASSSTGGDREAFFGQGTRLTVV.

V gene TRBV2 combines with J gene TRBJ2-1; 9 bases are a match to TRBD1. CDR3 size: 15 residues. Losses at the gene ends were 5 bases for V and 4 bases for J; bases not matched to a gene: 6. Per the germline V gene, CDR1 is SNHLY and CDR2 is FYNNEI. The CDR3 region has the DNA TGTGCCAGCAGTCGGGGACAGGGATTATACAATGAGCAGTTCTTC. It codes for CASSRGQGLYNEQFF.

The chain employs TRBV29-1 and TRBJ2-3, with 9 bases that match TRBD2. The CDR3 loop spans 15 amino acids. Trimming at V came to 1 base and at J to 3 bases, leaving 5 bases not matched to a gene. Germline CDR1 and CDR2: SQVTM and ANQGSEA. The CDR3 DNA reads TGCAGCGTTGAAGTTGGTAGCGGGGGTACAGATACGCAGTATTTT. It yields the protein CSVEVGSGGTDTQYF.

The J gene is TRBJ2-3, the V gene TRBV11-2; D call uncertain. The CDR3 is made up of 13 amino acids. CDR1 is SGHAT, CDR2 FQNNGV, per germline. Trimming left V 2 bases short and J 4 bases short, with 7 bases between. DNA of the CDR3: TGTGCCAGCAGCTTACAGGCAGCAGATACGCAGTATTTT. This encodes CASSLQAADTQYF. Supplemented by reference TRBV11-2 and TRBJ2-3, the full variable domain reads EAGVAQSPRYKIIEKRQSVAFWCNPISGHATLYWYQQILGQGPKLLIQFQNNGVVDDSQLPKDRFSAERLKGVDSTLKIQPAKLEDSAVYLCASSLQAADTQYFGPGTRLTVL.

The chain uses TRBV4-1 and TRBJ2-7, with 8 bases aligning to TRBD2. Germline loops: CDR1 MGHRA, CDR2 YSYEKL. The V segment lost 4 bases and the J segment 6 bases; nucleotides outside the gene matches: 11. The CDR3 covers 15 residues. The chain's CDR3 is CASSPFSGAGGEQYF. The DNA of the CDR3 is TGCGCCAGCAGCCCATTTAGCGGGGCTGGGGGCGAGCAGTACTTC.

The rearrangement uses TRBV6-5 and TRBJ2-3; possibly TRBD1 or TRBD2 for D (5 bases each). V dropped 8 bases and J dropped 0 bases, with 9 bases sitting between them. This CDR3 has 13 residues. Germline lookup yields CDR1 MNHEY and CDR2 SVGAGI. CDR3 nucleotides: TGTGCCAGCGGGACCTTTAGCACAGATACGCAGTATTTT. Amino acids: CASGTFSTDTQYF.

As DNA, the CDR3 is TGTGCCAGCAGTCCTAGGTTAACAGAGACCCAGTACTTC. Translation gives CASSPRLTETQYF. The V and J genes are TRBV6-6 and TRBJ2-5; D unclear. Trimming cost V 5 bases and J 4 bases, with 11 bases left between them. Germline loops: CDR1 MNHNY, CDR2 SVGAGI (reference sequence). The CDR3 totals 13 residues.

The chain uses TRBV5-1 and TRBJ2-7; 8 bases map to TRBD1. The CDR3 length is 13 residues. Looked up from germline, CDR1 is SGHRS and CDR2 is YFSETQ. V gave up 3 bases and J gave up 3 bases; unmatched junction bases: 2. The CDR3 spells CASSSTGDYEQYF. CDR3 nucleotide sequence: TGCGCCAGCAGCTCGACAGGGGACTACGAGCAGTACTTC.

The chain uses TRBV5-1 and TRBJ1-4, with TRBD1 as a possible D gene (6 bases). Trimming shortened V by 0 bases and J by 8 bases, and 17 bases separated the two germline ends. Germline CDR1 and CDR2: SGHRS and YFSETQ. The CDR3 is 16 residues long. The chain's CDR3 is CASSLGRGMDYEKLFF. The CDR3 DNA follows: TGCGCCAGCAGCTTGGGGAGGGGGATGGACTACGAAAAACTGTTTTTT. The full variable domain, in which reference TRBV5-1 and TRBJ1-4 provide the parts outside the CDR3, is KAGVTQTPRYLIKTRGQQVTLSCSPISGHRSVSWYQQTPGQGLQFLFEYFSETQRNKGNFPGRFSGRQFSNSRSEMNVSTLELGDSALYLCASSLGRGMDYEKLFFGSGTQLSVL.

The chain links TRBV1 to TRBJ2-1. TRBV1 corresponds to a pseudogene. CDR3 length equals 17 residues. The CDR3 coding sequence is TGCACCAGCAGCCCGAAGTTGGGTGGAAGCTCCTACAATGAGCAGTTCTTC. Translated: CTSSPKLGGSSYNEQFF.

The rearrangement links TRBV28 to TRBJ2-7; D ambiguous. Germline V gene lookup returns CDR1 MDHEN and CDR2 SYDVKM. V lost 5 bases and J lost 4, with 9 bases in between. The length of the CDR3 is 12 residues. In DNA form, the CDR3 reads TGTGCCAGCAGTCTAGTGCAGTACGAGCAGTACTTC. Translation: CASSLVQYEQYF.

This clone was seen just once. V usage is TRBV4-2 and J usage is TRBJ1-5; the D is unclear. Germline V lookup: CDR1 LGHNA, CDR2 YNFKEQ. CDR3 length: 13 amino acids. The germline V and J ends were trimmed by 4 bases and 2 bases, with 6 bases remaining between them. The CDR3 DNA follows: TGTGCCAGCAGCCCACATGGCAATCAGCCCCAGCATTTT. Protein sequence: CASSPHGNQPQHF.

V is TRBV18 and J is TRBJ2-1, with D perhaps TRBD2 (6 bases). Deletions cut 1 base from V and 4 bases from J, with 11 bases between. Germline V gene lookup returns CDR1 KGHSH and CDR2 LQKENI. The CDR3 runs to 15 residues. Here the CDR3 DNA reads TGTGCCAGCTCACCACGGCGGGACCAATACAATGAGCAGTTCTTC. It is translated as CASSPRRDQYNEQFF.

The chain links TRBV5-4 to TRBJ2-5; D unresolved. The V end lost 0 bases, the J end lost 3 bases, and 9 bases lay between the germline ends. The CDR3 totals 14 residues. Germline CDR1 is SGHNT and CDR2 is YYREEE (reference sequence). CDR3 protein: CASSLETLEETQYF. DNA for the CDR3: TGTGCCAGCAGCTTGGAGACCCTTGAAGAGACCCAGTACTTC.

The chain couples TRBV27 to TRBJ1-1, with D unclear. Germline CDR1 is MNHEY and CDR2 is SMNVEV (reference sequence). This CDR3 contains 15 residues. Trimming shortened V by 0 bases and J by 1 base, and 9 bases separated the two germline ends. The CDR3 DNA is TGTGCCAGCAGTTTATCGGCCCTGGGGAACACTGAAGCTTTCTTT. This codes for CASSLSALGNTEAFF.

This chain uses TRBV19 with TRBJ1-6; no reliable D call. CDR3 length equals 14 residues. Germline CDR1 LNHDA, CDR2 SQIVND (reference sequence). Deletions cut 3 bases from V and 9 bases from J, with 12 bases between. The CDR3 DNA sequence: TGTGCCAGTAGTATCTCCCCCAGTGGTTCACCCCTCCACTTT. Its translation is CASSISPSGSPLHF.

This sequence joins TRBV6-6 and TRBJ2-1; D is uncertain. Trimming took 7 bases from V and 6 from J, leaving 16 bases between them. The CDR3 loop spans 14 amino acids. Germline CDR1 is MNHNY and CDR2 is SVGAGI (reference sequence). CDR3 coding DNA: TGTGCCAGCAATCTCCAAGCAGCGAGCAATGAGCAGTTCTTC. As protein: CASNLQAASNEQFF.

V usage is TRBV6-6 and J usage is TRBJ2-5, with 16 bases identical to TRBD2. This CDR3 has 15 amino acids. The V segment lost 6 bases and the J segment 5 bases; nucleotides outside the gene matches: 3. Per germline, CDR1 MNHNY and CDR2 SVGAGI (reference sequence). The CDR3 loop is CASRTGLAGGETQYF. The CDR3 coding sequence is TGTGCCAGCAGGACGGGACTAGCGGGAGGGGAGACCCAGTACTTC.

The chain combines TRBV5-1 with TRBJ2-7, with TRBD2 identical over 10 bases. V shed 4 bases, J shed 3 bases, and the junction held 7 bases outside the gene matches. From germline, CDR1 is SGHRS and CDR2 YFSETQ. The CDR3 is 15 amino acids. The CDR3 region has the DNA TGCGCCAGCAGCGTAACAGCGGGAGGGGGCTACGAGCAGTACTTC. This sequence encodes CASSVTAGGGYEQYF. Using reference TRBV5-1 and TRBJ2-7 for the parts outside the CDR3, the full variable domain is KAGVTQTPRYLIKTRGQQVTLSCSPISGHRSVSWYQQTPGQGLQFLFEYFSETQRNKGNFPGRFSGRQFSNSRSEMNVSTLELGDSALYLCASSVTAGGGYEQYFGPGTRLTVT.

The chain joins TRBV13 to TRBJ2-5; 8 nucleotides align to TRBD1. CDR1 is PRHDT and CDR2 is FYEKMQ in the germline V gene (reference sequence). V gave up 3 bases and J gave up 5 bases; unmatched junction bases: 5. The length of the CDR3 is 14 residues. The CDR3 loop reads CASSLTGEWETQYF. The CDR3, as DNA: TGTGCCAGCAGCTTGACAGGGGAGTGGGAGACCCAGTACTTC.

J is TRBJ1-1 and V is TRBV11-2; D uncertain. Germline V gives CDR1 SGHAT, CDR2 FQNNGV. The CDR3 spans 13 residues. V was shortened by 1 base and J by 1 base, with 4 bases between the two germline ends. CDR3 nucleotides: TGTGCCAGCAGCTTAGGACAGAACACTGAAGCTTTCTTT. This translates into CASSLGQNTEAFF.

This chain links TRBV11-2 with TRBJ2-3; D remains unclear. V was shortened by 2 bases and J by 2 bases, with 11 bases between the two germline ends. There are 15 residues in the CDR3. The germline V gene has CDR1 SGHAT and CDR2 FQNNGV. CDR3 sequence: CASSLRGAATDTQYF. CDR3 nucleotide sequence: TGTGCCAGCAGCTTACGCGGAGCTGCCACAGATACGCAGTATTTT.

The chain couples TRBV4-1 to TRBJ2-7, with D perhaps matching TRBD1 or TRBD2 (5 bases each). V was trimmed by 1 base and J by 5 bases, leaving 15 bases between them. The CDR3 extends over 15 amino acids. Germline V gene lookup returns CDR1 MGHRA and CDR2 YSYEKL. CDR3 nucleotides: TGCGCCAGCAGCCAAGTCGGTGGGGGAAAAGACGAGCAGTACTTC. Protein: CASSQVGGGKDEQYF.

The chain joins TRBV6-6 to TRBJ2-2; TRBD2 is a possible D gene (5 bases). This CDR3 region has 13 residues. V lost 7 bases and J lost 4, with 10 bases in between. Germline V CDR1 and CDR2: MNHNY, SVGAGI (reference sequence). The CDR3 region has the DNA TGTGCCAGCATTCCACGGGGCACCGGGGAGCTGTTTTTT. It is translated as CASIPRGTGELFF.